This T cell receptor (beta chain) was found in a study of T cell repertoires in cytomegalovirus infection. At the level of the study: In public TCR beta signatures, there were indications of both CMV infection and matching HLA type.

CDR1 SGHTS and CDR2 YDEGEE come from the germline V gene. CDR3 length: 15 amino acids. Study-wide points: HLA-C-restricted CMV-specific TCR beta clonotypes prevailed in the ex vivo response. CMV carriers having the relevant HLA were flagged by cumulative public TCR beta family frequency.

From the reads, TCRdb called clonotypes with MiXCR, one entry per CDR3 protein. The data show around 740,000 distinct CDR3 sequences, with 35% seen just once and around 2.6% held by the top ten. Details on this clonotype: The antigen is not known. Mismatch with germline at one junction end may stem from a read error.

This clonotype originated in a human donor in good health (CMV status not recorded). Some clones in this sample may be carry-over from other donors' samples. V and J are TRBV5-8 and TRBJ2-7; D tentatively fits TRBD1 or TRBD2 (5 bases each). The sample comprised PBMCs. CDR3 protein: CASSLGSRGLYQQYF. CDR3 bases: TGTGCCAGCAGCTTGGGGTCCCGGGGCCTCTACCAGCAGTACTTC.